The rows below give T cell receptor beta chains drawn from one sample of a study of vaccination effects on CD4 cells after COVID-19. These receptors' antigens are unknown. Generated by immunoSEQ multiplex PCR, the TCRdb table keeps only in-frame clones and is missing some. The sample contains fewer than 40,000 clones, around 80% of which appear only once. The source material was CD4+ T cells from PBMCs cultured with HCoV-NL63 spike peptides, sampled after COVID-19 vaccination. The receptors were gathered from a human donor who received a COVID-19 vaccine. Some clones in this sample may be carry-over from other donors' samples. Both conserved end residues are part of each CDR3. Fields, in order: clone size, D gene, J gene, V gene, CDR3 protein. A D gene is named only where the DNA matches it firmly. Rows give clone size only sometimes, using once, few, many, or a class for an expanded clone.

-	-	TRBJ1-4	TRBV3-1/TRBV3-2	CASSHSRLQGTNEKLFF
-	-	TRBJ2-1	TRBV7-9	CASSPVVGVSDNEQFF
-	-	TRBJ2-2	TRBV27	CASSLGFTGELFF
-	TRBD1	TRBJ2-6	TRBV7-3	CASSLTGGTGANVLTF
few	-	TRBJ1-3	TRBV6-5	CASRQSLGNTIYF
few	-	TRBJ1-6	TRBV25-1	CASSEYSQGINSPLHF
-	-	TRBJ2-2	TRBV11-3	CASSSDGFSNTGELFF
-	-	TRBJ2-5	TRBV5-5	CASSLAGPQETQYF
-	TRBD1	TRBJ1-5	TRBV12-5	CASGWDRFNQPQHF
-	-	TRBJ2-5	TRBV5-6	CASSPRDLDSFPPETQYF
-	-	TRBJ2-1	TRBV10-3	CAISESKVPRNEQFF
once	-	TRBJ1-2	TRBV9	CASSSRQAGYTF
-	TRBD2	TRBJ2-1	TRBV28	CASSLALAGGPYNEQFF
-	TRBD1	TRBJ1-4	TRBV5-1	CASSPTPTGTGEKLFF
-	TRBD2	TRBJ2-1	TRBV5-1	CASSQTSGNSYNEQFF
-	-	TRBJ1-5	TRBV29-1	CSVDTGNGNQPQHF